A single sample is the source of the 19 T cell receptor beta chains below, sequenced in a study of blood T cell repertoires in COVID-19. The protocol was immunoSEQ multiplex PCR, while the TCRdb copy is restricted to in-frame clones and leaves out a portion. The sample has over 90,000 clones, 70% to 90% seen once. Sequencing used peripheral blood. The receptors originated from a man over 45 in a cohort sampled during active COVID-19.

The chain couples TRBV12-3 or TRBV12-4 to TRBJ1-2; perhaps TRBD1 as D (6 bases). V gave up 6 bases and J gave up 7 bases, with 12 bases separating them. The CDR3 totals 12 residues. In DNA form, the CDR3 reads TGTGCCAGCAGCGAGGGGGTCCGTGGCTACACCTTC. It specifies CASSEGVRGYTF.

CDR3: CASSGQVNTEAFF. As DNA, the CDR3 is TGTGCCAGCAGTGGGCAGGTGAACACTGAAGCTTTCTTT. This chain joins TRBV2 and TRBJ1-1, with D uncertain. V was shortened by 4 bases and J by 0 bases, with 6 bases between the two germline ends. The length of the CDR3 is 13 residues. Germline assignment: CDR1 SNHLY and CDR2 FYNNEI.

The V and J genes are TRBV5-1 and TRBJ2-7; D might be TRBD2 (5 bases). CDR1 is SGHRS, CDR2 YFSETQ, per germline. This CDR3 has 13 amino acids. V shed 4 bases and J shed 6 bases, with 14 bases lying between them. The CDR3 nucleotides read TGCGCCAGCAGCACGGCGCCAGGACTCGAGCAGTACGTC. As protein: CASSTAPGLEQYV.

The chain carries TRBV24-1 and TRBJ1-2, with 8 bases fitting TRBD1. The CDR3 extends over 12 amino acids. V trimming: 10 bases; J trimming: 8 bases; junction bases outside the gene matches: 8. Germline V gene lookup returns CDR1 KGHDR and CDR2 SFDVKD. The CDR3 region is CATGTGERGYTF. The CDR3 DNA follows: TGTGCCACTGGGACAGGCGAACGGGGCTACACCTTC.

CDR3 in DNA: TGTGCCAGCAGCCGTCGCTACAATGAGCAGTTCTTC. Amino acids: CASSRRYNEQFF. This rearrangement joins TRBV27 to TRBJ2-1; no clear D gene. CDR3 length: 12 amino acids. CDR1 is MNHEY and CDR2 is SMNVEV in the germline V gene (reference sequence). The V and J ends lost 6 bases and 3 bases respectively, with 6 bases between them.

V and J are TRBV5-6 and TRBJ2-1; 10 bases align to TRBD2. This CDR3 has 17 amino acids. V shed 3 bases and J 9 bases; nucleotides not matched to a gene: 15. Germline V lookup: CDR1 SGHDT, CDR2 YYEEEE. Written as DNA, the CDR3 is TGTGCCAGCAGCTCGTTCCTAGCGGGGGACGGGAGGGGTGAGCAGTTCTTC. This encodes CASSSFLAGDGRGEQFF.

Only a few counts were recorded for this clone. The J gene is TRBJ2-3, the V gene TRBV2; TRBD1 aligns across 7 bases. The V segment lost 5 bases and the J segment 7 bases; nucleotides outside the gene matches: 9. The length of the CDR3 is 14 residues. Germline V lookup: CDR1 SNHLY, CDR2 FYNNEI. CDR3 amino acids: CASSPEGGAYTQYF. In DNA, the CDR3 is TGTGCCAGCAGTCCAGAAGGGGGCGCATATACGCAGTATTTT.

This rearrangement joins TRBV27 to TRBJ1-3; D might be TRBD1 (5 bases). Germline V gene sequence: CDR1 MNHEY, CDR2 SMNVEV (reference sequence). The CDR3 is made up of 15 amino acids. The germline V and J ends were trimmed by 1 base and 2 bases, with 9 bases remaining between them. This CDR3 reads CASSLYGGTGNTIYF. The CDR3 coding sequence is TGTGCCAGCAGTTTATACGGGGGGACTGGAAACACCATATATTTT.

This rearrangement joins TRBV27 to TRBJ1-6; 9 nucleotides agree with TRBD1. The ends lost 2 bases at V and 4 bases at J; junction bases unmatched: 6. Germline assignment: CDR1 MNHEY and CDR2 SMNVEV (reference sequence). The CDR3 has 17 residues. The CDR3 spells CASSLLTGGGYNSPLHF. Written as DNA, the CDR3 is TGTGCCAGCAGTTTACTAACAGGGGGCGGGTATAATTCACCCCTCCACTTT.

This chain connects TRBV7-9 to TRBJ1-1; 7 nucleotides agree with TRBD1. The CDR3 has 15 amino acids. Germline V gene sequence: CDR1 SEHNR, CDR2 FQNEAQ (reference sequence). V gave up 5 bases and J gave up 0 bases; unmatched junction bases: 6. The CDR3 spells CASSRPQGVNTEAFF. In DNA form, the CDR3 reads TGTGCCAGCAGCCGACCTCAGGGGGTGAACACTGAAGCTTTCTTT.

The chain joins TRBV11-1 to TRBJ1-1; no reliable D call. The CDR3 runs 12 residues. Per the germline V gene, CDR1 is SGHAT and CDR2 is FQDESV (reference sequence). V gave up 5 bases and J gave up 11 bases, with 15 bases separating them. CDR3 sequence reads: CASSIRRGSAFF. The CDR3 bases are TGTGCCAGCAGCATCCGTCGTGGTAGTGCTTTCTTT.

This rearrangement joins TRBV6-4 to TRBJ2-3; 12 nucleotides agree with TRBD2. V trimming: 4 bases; J trimming: 4 bases; junction bases outside the gene matches: 6. The CDR3 runs 16 residues. From germline, CDR1 is MRHNA and CDR2 SNTAGT. CDR3 residues: CASSATTSGGSDTQYF. CDR3 sequence (DNA): TGTGCCAGCAGTGCCACGACTAGCGGGGGTTCAGATACGCAGTATTTT.

The rearrangement uses TRBV2 and TRBJ1-1; D may be TRBD1 (6 bases). Germline CDR1 and CDR2: SNHLY and FYNNEI. CDR3 length: 14 residues. Trimming removed 4 bases from V and 3 bases from J, with 12 bases in between. CDR3 DNA sequence: TGTGCCAGCAGTGTACAGGGTTGGGACACTGAAGCTTTCTTT. Translated, it gives CASSVQGWDTEAFF. The full variable domain, rest sourced from reference TRBV2 and TRBJ1-1, is EPEVTQTPSHQVTQMGQEVILRCVPISNHLYFYWYRQILGQKVEFLVSFYNNEISEKSEIFDDQFSVERPDGSNFTLKIRSTKLEDSAMYFCASSVQGWDTEAFFGQGTRLTVV.

The chain combines TRBV21-1 with TRBJ2-7; the D segment call TRBD2 is taken from the table without a DNA check. TRBV21-1 corresponds to a pseudogene. There are 13 residues in the CDR3. DNA of the CDR3: TGTGCCAGCAGCACGGGGGACTTCTACGAGCAGTACTTC. Amino acids: CASSTGDFYEQYF.

The chain carries TRBV28 and TRBJ1-1, with D possibly matching TRBD1 (6 bases). Germline loops: CDR1 MDHEN, CDR2 SYDVKM. V lost 7 bases and J 5 bases, leaving 17 bases between the germline ends. This CDR3 has 14 amino acids. DNA of the CDR3: TGTGCCAGCACTCCCCAGGGGTTCGGAACTGAAGCTTTCTTT. Its translation is CASTPQGFGTEAFF.

The chain couples TRBV18 to TRBJ2-7; D gene ambiguous. Trimming left V 4 bases short and J 5 bases short, with 12 bases between. The V gene's germline CDR1 is KGHSH and CDR2 LQKENI. This CDR3 spans 13 amino acids. This CDR3 is CASSRSRENEQYV. In DNA form, the CDR3 reads TGTGCCAGCTCACGGTCACGAGAAAACGAGCAGTACGTC.

This chain joins TRBV19 and TRBJ2-5, with TRBD1 identical over 8 bases. CDR1 is LNHDA, CDR2 SQIVND, per germline (reference sequence). J was trimmed by 5 bases and V by 4 bases; bases with no gene match: 9. CDR3 length: 15 amino acids. CDR3 region: CASSTPRTGLETQYF. CDR3 DNA sequence: TGTGCCAGTAGTACCCCCCGGACAGGGTTGGAGACCCAGTACTTC.

This chain connects TRBV11-2 to TRBJ2-1; no definite D call. The length of the CDR3 is 15 residues. The ends were cut back, 1 base at V and 0 bases at J, with 7 bases in the middle. Per the germline V gene, CDR1 is SGHAT and CDR2 is FQNNGV. For the CDR3, the DNA is TGTGCCAGCAGCTTAGGGGCAGGCTCCTACAATGAGCAGTTCTTC. Amino acids: CASSLGAGSYNEQFF.

In its sample, this clone was seen once. V is TRBV28 and J is TRBJ1-2; 8 positions match TRBD1. There are 15 residues in the CDR3. CDR1 and CDR2 from the germline V gene are MDHEN and SYDVKM. J gave up 2 bases and V 2 bases, and 4 bases lay outside the gene matches. CDR3 DNA: TGTGCCAGCAGTTTAAGTTGGACAGGGAACTATGGCTACACCTTC. As protein: CASSLSWTGNYGYTF.